The 18 T cell receptor beta chains below were found in one sample sequenced in a study of T cells in Graves' hyperthyroidism and ophthalmopathy. TCR beta CDR3 sequences were amplified from RNA transcripts. TCR CDR3 underwent first-round RT-PCR with the HTBI primer set. TCRdb recomputed calls from the multiplex PCR reads with MiXCR, one row per CDR3 protein. This sample yields 500,000 to 750,000 distinct CDR3 sequences, of which around 46% are seen a single time; approximately 7.5% belongs to the top ten. Specimen: peripheral blood or thyroid tissue (not recorded which). The source is a woman aged 18-29 years with Graves' hyperthyroidism.

The chain combines TRBV6-6 with TRBJ2-7; D gene uncertain. Germline CDR1 MNHNY, CDR2 SVGAGI (reference sequence). V lost 5 bases to trimming and J lost 8 bases, with 1 base between them. CDR3 length: 8 amino acids. The chain's CDR3 is CASSQQYF. Written as DNA, the CDR3 is TGTGCCAGCAGTCAGCAGTACTTC.

Many counts were recorded for this clonotype. The V and J genes are TRBV6-6 and TRBJ2-7; a possible D gene is TRBD1 (6 bases). The V and J ends lost 4 bases and 2 bases respectively, with 15 bases between them. Per germline, CDR1 MNHNY and CDR2 SVGAGI (reference sequence). This CDR3 contains 15 residues. CDR3 in amino acids: CASSFGTRPPYEQYF. In DNA form, the CDR3 reads TGTGCCAGCAGTTTCGGGACAAGGCCCCCCTACGAGCAGTACTTC.

The chain couples TRBV29-1 to TRBJ1-5; D is perhaps TRBD1 (5 bases). The CDR3 length is 11 residues. Trimming stripped 8 bases from V and 5 bases from J, with 10 bases between. CDR1 is SQVTM and CDR2 is ANQGSEA in the germline V gene. This CDR3 reads CSPGTHQPQHF. CDR3 coding DNA: TGCAGCCCCGGGACCCATCAGCCCCAGCATTTT.

The V gene is TRBV20-1, the J gene TRBJ2-1; D not certain. CDR3 length: 14 residues. The germline gives CDR1 DFQATT, CDR2 SNEGSKA (reference sequence). The V end lost 4 bases, the J end lost 0 bases, and 10 bases lay between the germline ends. The CDR3 protein is CSANAGGSYNEQFF. The DNA of the CDR3 is TGCAGTGCTAATGCCGGTGGCTCCTACAATGAGCAGTTCTTC.

This clonotype has at least ten counts. The CDR3: CASRLPSGQGTGYTF. In nucleotides, the CDR3 is TGTGCCAGCAGGCTCCCCTCGGGACAGGGGACGGGCTACACCTTC. The chain links TRBV6-2 or TRBV6-3 to TRBJ1-2; the match to TRBD1 covers 10 bases. Germline V gene data show CDR1 as MNHEY and CDR2 as SVGEGT. There are 15 residues in the CDR3. The V gene end was trimmed by 6 bases and the J gene end by 8 bases; junction bases not matched to a gene: 12.

This chain uses TRBV20-1 with TRBJ2-1, with D perhaps matching TRBD2 (5 bases). There are 16 residues in the CDR3. The ends were cut back, 0 bases at V and 0 bases at J, with 12 bases in the middle. Germline loops: CDR1 DFQATT, CDR2 SNEGSKA (reference sequence). For the CDR3, the DNA is TGCAGTGCTAGAGATCATGACTATAGCTCCTACAATGAGCAGTTCTTC. This codes for CSARDHDYSSYNEQFF.

The chain combines TRBV7-2 with TRBJ2-7, with D unclear. This CDR3 contains 14 residues. Trimming pared 5 bases from V and 2 bases from J, leaving 13 bases between. The germline V gene encodes CDR1 SGHTA and CDR2 FQGNSA. CDR3 amino acids: CASSARVGTYEQYV. CDR3 coding DNA: TGTGCCAGCAGCGCTAGGGTCGGCACCTACGAGCAGTACGTC.

Of note for this clonotype: Possible read error: a much larger clone is one base away. V and J are TRBV7-8 and TRBJ1-1; TRBD1 matches at 8 bases. CDR1 is SGHVS and CDR2 is FQNEAQ in the germline V gene. The length of the CDR3 is 15 residues. The trim removed 5 bases at V and 2 bases at J, leaving 7 bases unmatched. In DNA, the CDR3 is TGTGCCAGCAGCCACGTCGGGACAGGTAACACTGAAGCTTTCTTT. Encoded protein: CASSHVGTGNTEAFF. The whole variable domain, remainder taken from reference TRBV7-8 and TRBJ1-1, is GAGVSQSPRYKVAKRGQDVALRCDPISGHVSLFWYQQALGQGPEFLTYFQNEAQLDKSGLPSDRFFAERPEGSVSTLKIQRTQQEDSAVYLCASSHVGTGNTEAFFGQGTRLTVV.

The chain is built from TRBV7-9 and TRBJ1-6; no firm D call. This CDR3 region has 14 residues. CDR1 and CDR2 from the germline V gene are SEHNR and FQNEAQ (reference sequence). Deletions cut 5 bases from V and 6 bases from J, with 11 bases between. CDR3 in DNA: TGTGCCAGCAGCCCCCCTCGGGGTAATTCACCCCTCCACTTT. Translated: CASSPPRGNSPLHF.

The chain employs TRBV10-3 and TRBJ2-7; 14 bases map to TRBD2. V lost 6 bases to trimming and J lost 7 bases; unmatched junction nucleotides: 5. The CDR3 length is 14 residues. Germline V gives CDR1 ENHRY, CDR2 SYGVKD. CDR3 bases: TGTGCCATCAGAGAGGGACTAGCGGGAGTAGAGCAGTACTTC. Its protein product is CAIREGLAGVEQYF.

The table lists this clonotype with many counts. V gene TRBV5-1 combines with J gene TRBJ1-5; a weak D match, TRBD1 (5 bases). Trimming left V 1 base short and J 2 bases short, with 22 bases between. CDR1 SGHRS and CDR2 YFSETQ come from the germline V gene. This CDR3 has 19 amino acids. CDR3 DNA sequence: TGCGCCAGCAGCTTGTGGGCCGACGGTGCCTGGGACGGCAATCAGCCCCAGCATTTT. It yields the protein CASSLWADGAWDGNQPQHF.

On this clonotype: In this CDR3 the conserved last residue, phenylalanine or tryptophan, is missing, so a read error is likely. The chain recombines TRBV30 with TRBJ1-1; 7 bases line up with TRBD1. Trimming took 2 bases from V and 5 from J; bases not matched to a gene: 8. CDR3 length: 14 amino acids. CDR1 GTSNPN and CDR2 SVGIG come from the germline V gene (reference sequence). CDR3 sequence: CAWSSYRGRTEAFL. DNA of the CDR3: TGTGCCTGGAGTTCCTACAGGGGTCGGACTGAAGCTTTCCTT.

V gene TRBV7-2 combines with J gene TRBJ1-2; a possible D gene is TRBD1 (5 bases). The CDR3 has 13 amino acids. V shed 5 bases and J shed 8 bases, with 15 bases lying between them. From germline, CDR1 is SGHTA and CDR2 FQGNSA. CDR3 sequence reads: CASSPPGNSGYTF. CDR3 in DNA: TGTGCCAGCAGCCCACCAGGGAATAGCGGCTACACCTTC.

This clonotype turned up a few times. The rearrangement uses TRBV6-5 and TRBJ1-1; TRBD1 matches at 8 bases. This CDR3 is built from 14 residues. The germline V gene encodes CDR1 MNHEY and CDR2 SVGAGI. The ends lost 6 bases at V and 4 bases at J; junction bases unmatched: 7. CDR3 region: CASSSRGPVTEAFF. CDR3 nucleotides: TGTGCCAGCAGCTCCAGGGGGCCCGTCACTGAAGCTTTCTTT.

This clonotype was picked up one time. This chain joins TRBV13 and TRBJ1-3, with a tentative D call TRBD1 (5 bases). Trimming cost V 3 bases and J 9 bases, with 15 bases left between them. CDR1 is PRHDT and CDR2 is FYEKMQ in the germline V gene (reference sequence). The CDR3 spans 14 residues. For the CDR3, the DNA is TGTGCCAGCAGCTTCGGGGCCGCTATTGGCACCATATATTTT. As protein: CASSFGAAIGTIYF.

V gene TRBV7-3 combines with J gene TRBJ2-3; 9 bases fit TRBD2. Unmatched junction bases numbered 10, after V lost 5 bases and J lost 4 bases. Germline CDR1 is SGHTA and CDR2 is FQGTGA. The CDR3 length is 16 residues. The CDR3 sequence: CASSPLAGVVADTQYF. The CDR3 nucleotides read TGTGCCAGCAGCCCCTTAGCGGGGGTGGTGGCAGATACGCAGTATTTT.

This chain links TRBV7-9 with TRBJ2-2; D is possibly TRBD2 (6 bases). In germline, CDR1 is SEHNR, CDR2 FQNEAQ (reference sequence). The CDR3 runs to 15 residues. Trimming shortened V by 4 bases and J by 0 bases, and 9 bases separated the two germline ends. The CDR3 sequence: CASSSGDSNTGELFF. The DNA for the CDR3 is TGTGCCAGCAGCTCGGGGGACTCGAACACCGGGGAGCTGTTTTTT.

V gene TRBV10-3 combines with J gene TRBJ2-5, with 7 bases aligning to TRBD1. V was clipped by 6 bases and J by 2 bases; unmatched bases: 6. This CDR3 contains 14 residues. Germline loops: CDR1 ENHRY, CDR2 SYGVKD. The CDR3 DNA reads TGTGCCATCAGCCACGGACAGGTACAAGAGACCCAGTACTTC. This encodes CAISHGQVQETQYF.